The present entry profiles one TCR beta chain with its context. Its specificity is unknown. The data are from a study of CD8+ T cells in alopecia areata. Study-wide results and limits: Tofacitinib delivered significant drops in scalp clonality and in expanded CD8+ clones among the top 100.

Treatment given: oral pan-JAK inhibitor, 5-10 mg twice daily. This CDR3 has 13 residues. The J segment lost 3 bases and the V segment lost 5 bases, leaving 2 bases of the junction unmatched. Germline loops: CDR1 SGHTA, CDR2 FQGTGA. As the sequencing template, cDNA was produced by extracting RNA and reverse transcribing it. Produced via immunoSEQ multiplex PCR; TCRdb's table is partial and in-frame only. The sample shows 150,000 to 200,000 clones, approximately 49% of them seen only once. The receptor's source is a human donor with alopecia areata. The sample here was CD8+ T cells sorted from blood, taken at roughly week 53, from a patient treated with tofacitinib. The chain combines TRBV7-3 with TRBJ1-1, with 8 bases that match TRBD1. The CDR3 is CASSLTGDTEAFF. The CDR3 region has the DNA TGTGCCAGCAGCCTGACAGGGGACACTGAAGCTTTCTTT.